This T cell receptor (beta chain) was found in a study of cytomegalovirus exposure and HLA in healthy donors (dated by TCRdb to the late 2010s). Broadly, across the study: An earlier analysis of about 560 of the donors reported about 260 Gb of sequence data and 95 million to 130 million unique TCR beta sequences obtained from some 200 million T cells. All discovery cohort repertoires had been generated on a single sequencing platform. Typing coverage differed by locus: A, B, C, DRB1 and DQB1 were typed in roughly 620-630 donors, DQA1 in 522, DPA1 in 600 to 610, and DPB1 in around 490. HLA typing covered class I and class II loci at four-digit resolution. A later analysis re-analyzed previously published TCR beta repertoires from 666 donors and added high-resolution HLA genotyping to study TCR occurrence patterns. Besides the first cohort of approximately 710 subjects, a separate validation cohort made up of some 110 different subjects was used. Using immunosequencing, the study profiled T cell repertoires from about 610 subjects and related those repertoires to cytomegalovirus serostatus. Approximately 310 gigabases of sequencing data and tens of millions of unique TCR sequences were included in an early release covering about 700 HLA-typed donors. Genome-wide SNP genotypes for about 60% of the roughly 700 donors were used in a later genetic analysis, which treated that subset as a discovery cohort. Rather than drawing on any new phenotypic data, the later analysis identified candidate immune exposures from TCR beta sequences and the way those sequences occurred across donors. To predict cytomegalovirus infection status, the study brought together high-throughput TCR immunosequencing, statistical association of individual TCRs with disease status, and machine learning. Of the roughly 400 genotyped donors, 81% were placed in the genetic ancestry cluster associated with self-reported Caucasian donors. Donor age, sex, ethnicity and CMV serostatus were collected together with the repertoire data. An earlier analysis of around 580 of the donors used high-throughput TCR beta sequencing to judge whether each TCR beta V gene segment behaved as functional or pseudogenic. Roughly five DR-DQ haplotypes were handled as single units for association and clustering, since linkage in the cohort was strong. The study aimed to test whether cataloging public T cell receptors could reveal signatures of past pathogen exposure. Among 398 genotyped donors of the cohort, an average of about 220,000 unique TCR beta nucleotide sequences was sequenced per donor, of which 15% to 20% were non-productive.

The cohort consisted of some 730 healthy bone marrow donors. At the time of sampling, every cohort member was nominally healthy, though immune exposures that went unrecorded were likely present. The donor tested CMV seronegative, placing the donor among the roughly 400 seronegative members of the cohort. Every donor gave a peripheral blood sample, and the peripheral blood mononuclear cells from that sample were used for TCR beta sequencing. The Qiagen DNeasy Blood Extraction Kit was used to extract genomic DNA from the blood cell samples. General conclusions and limits of the study: Linkage disequilibrium might explain the correlated functional status among segregating V segments, but an unknown experimental factor could not be excluded. An earlier analysis of approximately 530 of the donors showed that most TCR beta V segments appeared in productive rearrangements either about 87% or about 30% of the time, which broadly matched IMGT annotations. The cohort was sequenced for TCR beta chains only, and without alpha or paired-chain data the features that could be detected were limited. Some IMGT-functional V segments, including TRBV6-2 and TRBV6-3, could not be told apart with the 87-base-pair reads, so those segments were excluded. In a later genetic analysis, fewer N-insertions in productive TCRs were reported among donors in an Asian-associated ancestry cluster than the roughly 640-donor mean. A group of highly shared sequence variants was considered likely to be a technical artifact of the sequencing pipeline. According to a later analysis, TCR association rates differed among HLA loci, with DRB1 alleles showing the most associated TCRs and HLA-C alleles showing the fewest. In a later analysis, HLA-associated TCR beta chains showed more clonal expansion and lower generation probabilities than non-associated chains that were equally common. CMV serostatus was the only immune exposure information available for the cohort. Most CMV-associated TCR beta chains appeared to be HLA-restricted in a later analysis, and the HLA associations seemed to be driven largely by CMV exposure. The study listed approximately 160 TCR beta chains as associated with cytomegalovirus. Assigning TCR associations to individual alleles was difficult when HLA alleles, especially DR and DQ, strongly co-occurred. Most TCR sequences were seen in very few donors, while some public TCRs were found in many individuals. In vitro tests confirmed that a few of the cytomegalovirus-associated TCR beta chains recognize cytomegalovirus antigens. About 15 rarely observed V segments, including chromosome 9 orphons, were excluded from the earlier analysis of several hundred of the donors because counts were too low. In both the original and validation cohorts, the classifier was reported to diagnose cytomegalovirus status with high specificity and sensitivity. A further reported finding was that TCR beta sequences accurately predicted the HLA-A and HLA-B alleles for most subjects in the first cohort. Roughly uniform sequencing depth across donors was assumed in presence/absence analyses, although this assumption may not hold. Because HLA typing was unavailable for some donors at each locus, only the typed subset was used in association tests. Several of the top co-occurrence clusters appeared to be linked to parvovirus B19, influenza, CMV and Epstein-Barr virus, according to a later analysis. V-gene and J-gene trimming of TCR beta chains was associated with a missense DCLRE1C variant in a later genetic analysis, and the association was replicated in an independent cohort. At a false discovery rate of 0.05, a later analysis linked under 20,000 TCR beta sequences to specific HLA alleles. According to the authors, the approach could potentially be generalized to other disease states and immunological phenotypes.

This clone has only a few counts. This receptor's antigen is unknown. No much larger clone exists at a distance of one base, and base qualities are not known. Library preparation employed the immunoSEQ multiplex PCR assay. For the multiplex PCR, a mixture combining 60 forward primers for TCR Vbeta segments and 13 reverse primers for TCR Jbeta segments was used. Amplification of the CDR3 region of rearranged TCR beta genes was performed with a multiplex PCR assay on genomic DNA. On the Illumina HiSeq System, the amplified TCR beta libraries were sequenced as 87-base-pair reads. In the authors' own workflow: A later analysis tallied tens of millions of unique TCR beta chains across the 650 to 750 repertoires, and about 10 million of those chains were shared by two or more donors. A nearest-neighbor algorithm error-corrected the raw reads and collapsed the reads into unique sequences, merging closely related sequences to remove PCR and sequencing errors. Alignment of CDR3 sequences to IMGT reference sequences was used to assign V, D and J gene segments. For a sequence to be retained, a match of at least six nucleotides to both a V gene segment and a J gene segment was required. Rearrangements were classified as productive when the CDR3 lacked stop codons and remained in frame with V and J, and all other rearrangements were classified as non-productive. Following IMGT convention, CDR3 was defined as the stretch from the second conserved V-encoded cysteine up to the conserved J-encoded phenylalanine. The earlier analysis of 587 of the donors excluded any sequence lacking an unambiguous match to a single V gene segment. An earlier analysis of 587 of the donors classified V segments as functional when productive rearrangements were above 56.7% and as segregating when the standard deviation between donors was above 5%. A statistical classification framework was built to diagnose cytomegalovirus status from the catalog of TCR beta chain sequences. In a later analysis, TCR nucleotide sequences were compared against IMGT/GENE-DB human TR gene sequences so that V and J genes could be assigned. A later analysis assigned CDR3 sequences and most-parsimonious VDJ recombination scenarios with the TCRdist pipeline. A later analysis defined each TCR beta chain by its CDR3 amino acid sequence plus V-gene family, and excluded reads lacking a unique V-gene family. To address suspected cross-contamination and a sequencing artifact, a later analysis removed 550 to 750 highly shared, low-generation-probability nucleotide sequences. For each public chain, a later analysis derived a clonal expansion index from normalized ranks of inferred template counts within each repertoire. A later analysis computed generation probabilities with a VDJ recombination model fitted to out-of-frame rearrangements, and checked the results against IGoR. In a later analysis, hypergeometric tests were used to score TCR-TCR, TCR-HLA and TCR-CMV co-occurrence, with a repertoire-size bias correction applied to TCR pairs. A later analysis estimated false discovery rates by permuting HLA or CMV assignments 20 times. In a later analysis, co-occurring TCRs were grouped with DBSCAN, and TCRdist sequence similarity was added when clustering was performed within HLA-allele-positive subsets. Repertoires with fewer than 30,000 or more than 120,000 public chains were left out of co-occurrence clustering, as were five repertoires with anomalous nucleotide sharing. In TCRdb, the immuneACCESS table is reduced to in-frame sequences with V and J assigned. These tables do not hold every clone; where another copy was compared, an unresolved V gene accounts for under half, and the others remain unexplained. D and trimming come from the DNA, and the V and J calls and clone size come from that table. The sample includes about 98,000 clones, with roughly 70% observed a single time. The biggest ten clones account for around 2% of the sample.

CDR1 PRHDT and CDR2 FYEKMQ were looked up in the germline V gene (reference sequence). Ends trimmed: V by 6 bases, J by 2 bases; bases unmatched to a gene: 12. Including cysteine and phenylalanine, the CDR3 has 17 amino acids. Only the CDR3 part of the read is kept: 51 bases, read in frame from the first base. The chain is encoded by TRBV13 joined to TRBJ2-3; 9 middle bases align to TRBD2. Sequenced: PBMCs. The source of this sequence is a male donor in good health and CMV-seronegative. The CDR3 in this case is CASSTPGLAATTDTQYF. Read as DNA, the sequence is TGTGCCAGCAGTACACCGGGACTAGCAGCCACCACAGATACGCAGTATTTT.